This T cell receptor beta chain was identified during a study of low-dose radiotherapy and immunotherapy resistance in tumors. CDR3 length: 15 residues. V was clipped by 5 bases and J by 2 bases; unmatched bases: 7. The germline CDR1 and CDR2 sequences are SGHNT and YENEEA. Time point described: after trial treatment. Treatment reported: LDRT plus nivolumab, ipilimumab, low-dose cyclophosphamide and aspirin (RACIN trial). Both TCRalpha and TCRbeta chains were reverse transcribed with V-gene-specific primers. TCR amplification involved 20 PCR cycles with a constant-region primer and V-primer adapter. Researchers amplified the isolated mRNA using in vitro transcription. TCRdb analysed the reads with MiXCR anew, one entry per CDR3 protein. Of under 95,000 distinct CDR3 sequences detected, around a sixth appear once; the ten largest clones hold less than 1.5%.

The genes are TRBV11-3 and TRBJ2-5, with 8 bases identical to TRBD1. Sequencing used PBMCs, obtained after low-dose radiotherapy plus immunotherapy. The source is a male donor with prostate cancer. In DNA, the CDR3 is TGTGCCAGCAGCCCAGGACAGGGCGAACAAGAGACCCAGTACTTC. Protein sequence: CASSPGQGEQETQYF.